What follows are 6 T cell receptor beta chains derived from one specimen sequenced in a study of CD8 T cells in ankylosing spondylitis. TCRdb re-called the 5' RACE reads through MiXCR, storing one row per CDR3 protein. The data hold about 140,000 distinct CDR3 sequences, with around a third observed a single time. Material: synovial fluid, either unsorted or a sorted T cell fraction (not recorded which). These receptors all stem from a male donor with ankylosing spondylitis.

The chain is built from TRBV11-3 and TRBJ2-7; 8 bases agree with TRBD1. The CDR3 has 15 amino acids. The J segment lost 2 bases and the V segment lost 5 bases, leaving 8 bases of the junction unmatched. Germline CDR1 is SGHNT and CDR2 is YENEEA. CDR3 bases: TGTGCCAGCAGCCCGTCCCCAGGGGGCACCTACGAGCAGTACTTC. Protein: CASSPSPGGTYEQYF.

DNA for the CDR3: TGTGCCAGCAGCCCGGGATTCAGGCAGCCCCAGCATTTT. Encoded protein: CASSPGFRQPQHF. The J gene is TRBJ1-5, the V gene TRBV12-3 or TRBV12-4; no clear D gene. The length of the CDR3 is 13 residues. Trimming removed 6 bases at V and 7 bases at J, with 13 bases between.

The gene calls are TRBV3-1 and TRBJ2-7; 9 positions match TRBD2. V was clipped by 3 bases and J by 10 bases; unmatched bases: 10. The CDR3 totals 14 residues. CDR1 is LGHDT and CDR2 is YNNKEL in the germline V gene (reference sequence). CDR3 in amino acids: CASSQFLAGTSQYF. CDR3 in DNA: TGTGCCAGCAGCCAGTTCCTAGCGGGGACGTCCCAGTACTTC.

J is TRBJ2-3 and V is TRBV7-8; no clear D gene. CDR3 size: 15 residues. Germline CDR1 and CDR2: SGHVS and FQNEAQ. The V end lost 2 bases, the J end lost 4 bases, and 13 bases lay between the germline ends. Written as DNA, the CDR3 is TGTGCCAGCAGCTTAAACAGTTTGGGTCCAGATACGCAGTATTTT. As protein: CASSLNSLGPDTQYF.

This clonotype was counted a few times. This chain links TRBV3-1 with TRBJ2-1; possibly TRBD2 for D (6 bases). Germline CDR1 is LGHDT and CDR2 is YNNKEL (reference sequence). This CDR3 has 15 amino acids. Trimming stripped 0 bases from V and 8 bases from J, with 14 bases between. The CDR3: CASSQEIRRGDEQFF. The CDR3 DNA is TGTGCCAGCAGCCAAGAAATAAGGAGGGGCGATGAGCAGTTCTTC.

This clonotype occurred a few times. V and J are TRBV6-2 or TRBV6-3 and TRBJ2-3; D uncertain. The V and J ends lost 4 bases and 4 bases respectively, with 9 bases between them. CDR3 length: 13 amino acids. The germline V gene encodes CDR1 MNHEY and CDR2 SVGEGT. CDR3 protein: CASSSLTADTQYF. The CDR3 nucleotides read TGTGCCAGCAGTTCCCTAACAGCAGATACGCAGTATTTT.